Shown below are 2 T cell receptor beta chains from a single sample sequenced in a study of blood T cells in healthy people across ages. Next came a second PCR, run for about 7 to 12 cycles, which used a sample-barcoded 5' primer along with a J-beta primer mix. TCRdb processed the 5' RACE reads anew with MiXCR; each CDR3 protein has one entry. This table has over 1,500,000 distinct CDR3 sequences, 40% to 55% appearing once. Input material: blood. All receptors derive from a woman aged 40 to 55 in good health.

The rearrangement joins TRBV12-3 or TRBV12-4 to TRBJ2-1; 7 bases fit TRBD1. The CDR3 is made up of 16 amino acids. V shed 6 bases, J shed 6 bases, and the junction held 14 bases outside the gene matches. Here the CDR3 DNA reads TGTGCCAGCAGCAGCCTACGGGACAGCAGTGGCAATGAGCAGTTCTTC. Amino acid sequence: CASSSLRDSSGNEQFF.

V is TRBV14 and J is TRBJ2-5; D assignment may be TRBD1 or TRBD2 (5 bases each). The J call may be mistaken, given a closer DNA end match to TRBJ2-4. The CDR3 is 13 amino acids. Germline V lookup: CDR1 SGHDN, CDR2 FVKESK. CDR3 coding DNA: TGTGCCAGCAGTACACGAGGGGTAGGCATTCAGTACTTC. This sequence encodes CASSTRGVGIQYF.